One and the same sample provided the 26 T cell receptor beta chains below, sequenced in a study of blood T cell repertoires in COVID-19. TCRdb's copy holds only in-frame clones and misses some; the assay was immunoSEQ multiplex PCR. The profile shows under 350,000 clones, around 86% of them singletons. Sequenced: peripheral blood. These receptors all stem from a man in his forties or fifties with acute or convalescent COVID-19.

This rearrangement joins TRBV11-2 to TRBJ1-4; no clear D. CDR3 length: 15 amino acids. The ends were cut back, 3 bases at V and 5 bases at J, with 13 bases in the middle. Germline CDR1 SGHAT, CDR2 FQNNGV. The CDR3 loop is CASSFSRGKNEKLFF. As DNA, the CDR3 is TGTGCCAGCAGCTTCTCGAGAGGGAAAAATGAAAAACTGTTTTTT.

This sequence joins TRBV19 and TRBJ1-4; D may be TRBD1 (5 bases). The germline V gene encodes CDR1 LNHDA and CDR2 SQIVND (reference sequence). The V end was cut by 4 bases, the J end by 8 bases, with 14 bases between. The CDR3 consists of 14 residues. The chain's CDR3 is CASSKARQTEKLFF. DNA of the CDR3: TGTGCCAGTAGTAAAGCTCGACAGACCGAAAAACTGTTTTTT.

The J gene is TRBJ2-7, the V gene TRBV6-5; TRBD1 agrees at 10 bases. CDR1 and CDR2 (germline): MNHEY, SVGAGI. J gave up 4 bases and V 6 bases, and 9 bases lay outside the gene matches. There are 15 residues in the CDR3. The CDR3 here is CASRVGTGAFYEQYF. DNA of the CDR3: TGTGCCAGCAGGGTTGGGACAGGGGCGTTTTACGAGCAGTACTTC.

V and J are TRBV10-3 and TRBJ2-3; 12 nucleotides line up with TRBD2. The germline CDR1 and CDR2 sequences are ENHRY and SYGVKD. The CDR3 spans 15 residues. With V trimmed by 2 bases and J by 8 bases, 5 bases remained unmatched. The CDR3 DNA reads as TGTGCCATCAGTGAGGGCCTAGCGGGGGGGCGTACGCAGTATTTT. Translated, it gives CAISEGLAGGRTQYF.

The rearrangement joins TRBV11-2 to TRBJ2-3; D is unresolved. CDR1 is SGHAT, CDR2 FQNNGV, per germline. Trimming took 1 base from V and 2 from J, leaving 7 bases between them. This CDR3 has 14 amino acids. The CDR3 bases are TGTGCCAGCAGCTTAGCCCCCCACACAGATACGCAGTATTTT. Translation gives CASSLAPHTDTQYF.

The rearrangement uses TRBV19 and TRBJ2-2; 7 bases are a match to TRBD1. The CDR3 is made up of 15 amino acids. Germline CDR1 is LNHDA and CDR2 is SQIVND (reference sequence). V lost 5 bases and J lost 5; bases outside the gene matches: 8. Here the CDR3 DNA reads TGTGCCAGTAGTCCCGACAGGGTTAGTACCGGGGAGCTGTTTTTT. The encoded protein is CASSPDRVSTGELFF. The variable domain in full, completed from reference TRBV19 and TRBJ2-2, reads DGGITQSPKYLFRKEGQNVTLSCEQNLNHDAMYWYRQDPGQGLRLIYYSQIVNDFQKGDIAEGYSVSREKKESFPLTVTSAQKNPTAFYLCASSPDRVSTGELFFGEGSRLTVL.

This chain joins TRBV2 and TRBJ2-7, with 13 bases lining up with TRBD2. Trimming removed 6 bases from V and 7 bases from J; junction bases left unmatched: 9. The CDR3 extends over 15 amino acids. The V gene's germline CDR1 is SNHLY and CDR2 FYNNEI. The CDR3 spells CASSAGTSGELEQYF. CDR3 nucleotides: TGTGCCAGCAGCGCAGGGACTAGCGGGGAACTTGAGCAGTACTTC.

The gene calls are TRBV5-4 and TRBJ2-5; 9 nucleotides align to TRBD2. This CDR3 contains 18 residues. Germline loops: CDR1 SGHNT, CDR2 YYREEE (reference sequence). The V and J ends lost 4 bases and 5 bases, in that order; junction bases with no gene match: 18. The CDR3 spells CASSRSIFERGAAETQYF. The CDR3 coding sequence is TGTGCCAGCAGCCGGTCGATATTTGAGCGGGGGGCCGCGGAGACCCAGTACTTC. The full variable domain, completed using reference TRBV5-4 and TRBJ2-5, is ETGVTQSPTHLIKTRGQQVTLRCSSQSGHNTVSWYQQALGQGPQFIFQYYREEENGRGNFPPRFSGLQFPNYSSELNVNALELDDSALYLCASSRSIFERGAAETQYFGPGTRLLVL.

V usage is TRBV5-6 and J usage is TRBJ1-1, with 10 bases aligning to TRBD1. The CDR3 has 15 residues. The trim removed 4 bases at V and 4 bases at J, leaving 7 bases unmatched. Germline lookup yields CDR1 SGHDT and CDR2 YYEEEE. In DNA, the CDR3 is TGTGCCAGCAGCGCCCGGGACAGGGGTACCACTGAAGCTTTCTTT. It codes for CASSARDRGTTEAFF.

This chain uses TRBV7-9 with TRBJ2-2, with 8 bases aligning to TRBD2. The J segment lost 5 bases and the V segment lost 5 bases, leaving 4 bases of the junction unmatched. CDR1 is SEHNR, CDR2 FQNEAQ, per germline (reference sequence). This CDR3 comprises 14 residues. The CDR3 region is CASSVGRDTGELFF. The CDR3 nucleotides are TGTGCCAGCAGCGTCGGGAGGGATACCGGGGAGCTGTTTTTT.

The chain couples TRBV30 to TRBJ1-1; TRBD1 might be the D (5 bases). The length of the CDR3 is 13 residues. Germline V gene sequence: CDR1 GTSNPN, CDR2 SVGIG (reference sequence). V lost 1 base, J lost 2 bases, and 8 bases lay in between. This chain's CDR3 is CAWSGGANTEAFF. DNA of the CDR3: TGTGCCTGGAGTGGGGGCGCTAACACTGAAGCTTTCTTT.

The chain has TRBV9 and TRBJ2-2; TRBD2 might be the D (6 bases). Germline loops: CDR1 SGDLS, CDR2 YYNGEE. Trimming shortened V by 2 bases and J by 3 bases, and 8 bases separated the two germline ends. The CDR3 spans 14 residues. The CDR3 DNA reads as TGTGCCAGCAGCGTTGGGACTTACACCGGGGAGCTGTTTTTT. Protein product: CASSVGTYTGELFF.

This chain connects TRBV14 to TRBJ2-1, with TRBD2 as a possible D gene (6 bases). Germline CDR1 SGHDN, CDR2 FVKESK. This CDR3 comprises 16 residues. Trimming took 3 bases from V and 0 from J, leaving 12 bases between them. CDR3 nucleotide sequence: TGTGCCAGCAGCCATACCCGGGGGAGCTCCTACAATGAGCAGTTCTTC. Encoded protein: CASSHTRGSSYNEQFF. The whole variable domain, filled in from reference TRBV14 and TRBJ2-1, reads EAGVTQFPSHSVIEKGQTVTLRCDPISGHDNLYWYRRVMGKEIKFLLHFVKESKQDESGMPNNRFLAERTGGTYSTLKVQPAELEDSGVYFCASSHTRGSSYNEQFFGPGTRLTVL.

The chain carries TRBV18 and TRBJ1-6; D call uncertain. Germline loops: CDR1 KGHSH, CDR2 LQKENI. V lost 2 bases and J 8 bases, leaving 10 bases between the germline ends. The CDR3 loop spans 14 amino acids. CDR3 sequence reads: CASSPSTGDSPLHF. In DNA, the CDR3 is TGTGCCAGCTCACCATCTACGGGAGATTCACCCCTCCACTTT.

This rearrangement joins TRBV7-9 to TRBJ1-4; D remains unclear. From germline, CDR1 is SEHNR and CDR2 FQNEAQ (reference sequence). Deletions cut 2 bases from V and 8 bases from J, with 3 bases between. The CDR3 covers 11 residues. In DNA form, the CDR3 reads TGTGCCAGCAGCTTAAGCGAAAAACTGTTTTTT. It yields the protein CASSLSEKLFF.

The V gene is TRBV29-1, the J gene TRBJ2-1, with TRBD1 matching over 7 bases. The CDR3 covers 11 residues. The germline gives CDR1 SQVTM, CDR2 ANQGSEA. The V gene end was trimmed by 4 bases and the J gene end by 15 bases; junction bases not matched to a gene: 9. The CDR3 nucleotides are TGCAGCGTTGGGGGACAGACCGGAGGGTTCTTC. The encoded protein is CSVGGQTGGFF.

The chain links TRBV10-3 to TRBJ1-1; D ambiguous. The CDR3 has 11 amino acids. V was trimmed by 8 bases and J by 7 bases, leaving 11 bases between them. Germline loops: CDR1 ENHRY, CDR2 SYGVKD. The CDR3: CAIGETFEAFF. DNA for the CDR3: TGTGCCATCGGGGAGACATTTGAAGCTTTCTTT.

This clone was counted between two and nine times. V is TRBV7-8 and J is TRBJ1-4, with D maybe TRBD1 (5 bases). Germline V gene lookup returns CDR1 SGHVS and CDR2 FQNEAQ. The CDR3 has 14 residues. Trimming removed 1 base at V and 10 bases at J, with 13 bases between. CDR3 amino acids: CASSLELRVGKLFF. The CDR3 coding sequence is TGTGCCAGCAGCTTAGAGCTCAGGGTAGGAAAACTGTTTTTT.

Only one count was recorded for this clone. The same CDR3 is also encoded by other DNA sequences in this sample. The chain has TRBV27 and TRBJ1-5, with D possibly TRBD1 on 5 matching bases. The V gene's germline CDR1 is MNHEY and CDR2 SMNVEV (reference sequence). The CDR3 extends over 14 amino acids. V shed 6 bases and J shed 4 bases, with 13 bases lying between them. The CDR3 sequence: CASSPDSPNQPQHF. The CDR3 DNA sequence: TGTGCCAGCAGCCCTGACAGTCCAAATCAGCCCCAGCATTTT.

The rearrangement links TRBV6-5 to TRBJ1-5, with no clear D. CDR3 length: 14 residues. V lost 8 bases to trimming and J lost 1 base, with 12 bases between them. Germline V gives CDR1 MNHEY, CDR2 SVGAGI. CDR3 coding DNA: TGTGCCAGCGGCAAGGAGGCGAGCAATCAGCCCCAGCATTTT. Encoded protein: CASGKEASNQPQHF.

The gene calls are TRBV19 and TRBJ2-5; possibly TRBD2 for D (6 bases). V was clipped by 3 bases and J by 10 bases, with 15 bases between them. The CDR3 has 13 amino acids. Germline values: CDR1 LNHDA, CDR2 SQIVND (reference sequence). The CDR3 coding sequence is TGTGCCAGTAGTATCGCTGTGGCAGCGGGCCAGTACTTC. It translates to CASSIAVAAGQYF.

This chain connects TRBV3-1 (or the pseudogene TRBV3-2) to TRBJ1-1, with 7 bases lining up with TRBD1. This CDR3 comprises 16 residues. J lost 1 base, V lost 5 bases, and 10 bases had no gene match. In germline, CDR1 is LGHDT, CDR2 YNNKEL (reference sequence). The CDR3 DNA is TGTGCCAGCAGCAAATACAGGGGAGCGGCGAACACTGAAGCTTTCTTT. Encoded protein: CASSKYRGAANTEAFF.

The CDR3 DNA sequence: TGTGCCAGCAGTCTAACTAGCGGGGGGGCCCGCTCCTACGAGCAGTACTTC. Residues: CASSLTSGGARSYEQYF. The V call is TRBV6-6, the J call TRBJ2-7; 13 bases fit TRBD2. Germline lookup yields CDR1 MNHNY and CDR2 SVGAGI (reference sequence). V lost 5 bases to trimming and J lost 0 bases; unmatched junction nucleotides: 7. The CDR3 is made up of 17 amino acids.

The V call is TRBV3-1 (or the pseudogene TRBV3-2), the J call TRBJ1-2, with D maybe TRBD1 (5 bases). CDR1 is LGHDT and CDR2 is YNNKEL in the germline V gene (reference sequence). The V gene lost 5 bases and the J gene lost 2 bases, with 12 bases spanning the gap. The CDR3 is 14 residues long. This CDR3 is CASSLSGGNYGYTF. CDR3 DNA: TGTGCCAGCAGCTTGTCTGGGGGGAACTATGGCTACACCTTC.

The chain employs TRBV7-3 and TRBJ2-2; 7 bases fit TRBD1. CDR3 length equals 14 residues. The germline V gene encodes CDR1 SGHTA and CDR2 FQGTGA. Losses at the gene ends were 6 bases for V and 5 bases for J; bases not matched to a gene: 6. This CDR3 reads CASRMTGSTGELFF. CDR3 coding DNA: TGTGCCAGCAGAATGACAGGGTCAACCGGGGAGCTGTTTTTT.

J is TRBJ2-1 and V is TRBV7-8, with 9 bases aligning to TRBD1. There are 14 residues in the CDR3. V lost 6 bases to trimming and J lost 6 bases; unmatched junction nucleotides: 6. The germline V gene encodes CDR1 SGHVS and CDR2 FQNEAQ. CDR3 region: CASSGDRVVNEQFF. CDR3 in DNA: TGTGCCAGCAGTGGGGACAGGGTAGTCAATGAGCAGTTCTTC.